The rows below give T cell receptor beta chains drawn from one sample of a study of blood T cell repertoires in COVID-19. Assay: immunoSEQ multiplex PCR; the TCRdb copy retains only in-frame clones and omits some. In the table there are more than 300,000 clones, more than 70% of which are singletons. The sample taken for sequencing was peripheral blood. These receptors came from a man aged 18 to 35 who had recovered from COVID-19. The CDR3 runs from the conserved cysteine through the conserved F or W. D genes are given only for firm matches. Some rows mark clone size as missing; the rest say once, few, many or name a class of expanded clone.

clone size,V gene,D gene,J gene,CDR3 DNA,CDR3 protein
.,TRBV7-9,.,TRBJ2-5,TGTGCCAGCAGCTCCCAGGGGTACCAAGAGACCCAGTACTTC,CASSSQGYQETQYF
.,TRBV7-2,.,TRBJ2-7,TGTGCCAGCAGCTTATGGACTATCTACGAGCAGTACTTC,CASSLWTIYEQYF
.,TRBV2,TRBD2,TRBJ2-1,TGTGCCAGCAGTGAAAGTCGCTCTAGCGGGTATTACAATGAGCAGTTCTTC,CASSESRSSGYYNEQFF
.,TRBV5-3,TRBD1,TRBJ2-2,TGTGCCAGAAGCATGGACAGGGAAAGAAACACCGGGGAGCTGTTTTTT,CARSMDRERNTGELFF
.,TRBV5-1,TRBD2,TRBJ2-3,TGCGCCAGCAGCTTCAGTCTAGCGGGGAGAGATACGCAGTATTTT,CASSFSLAGRDTQYF
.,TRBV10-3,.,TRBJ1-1,TGTGCCATCAGTGATTTGGACAGCACTGAAGCTTTCTTT,CAISDLDSTEAFF
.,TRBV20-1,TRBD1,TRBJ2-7,TGCAGTGCTAGTATACTTGACAGGGAAAAATCCTACGAGCAGTACTTC,CSASILDREKSYEQYF
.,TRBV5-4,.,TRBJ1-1,TGTGCCAGCAGCCAACAGGGTGGTACTGAAGCTTTCTTT,CASSQQGGTEAFF
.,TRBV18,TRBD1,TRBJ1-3,TGTGCCAGCTCACTGGGGACAGGGGACGGAAACACCATATATTTT,CASSLGTGDGNTIYF
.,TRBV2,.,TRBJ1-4,TGTGCCAGCAGGCTGACAGGAGCTAATGAAAAACTGTTTTTT,CASRLTGANEKLFF
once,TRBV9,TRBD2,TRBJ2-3,TGTGCCAGCAGCGTAGAGGGGGATGGACTAGCCCTCACAGATACGCAGTATTTT,CASSVEGDGLALTDTQYF
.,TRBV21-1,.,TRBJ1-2,TGTGCCAGCAGCCCGCCTGGGGGCGCCGGCTACACCTTC,CASSPPGGAGYTF
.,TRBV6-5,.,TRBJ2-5,TGTGCCAGCACCCCCCCCCAGGGGACCCAGTACTTC,CASTPPQGTQYF
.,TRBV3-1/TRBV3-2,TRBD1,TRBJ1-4,TGTGCCAGCAGCCCCGGACAGGGGGCGAATGAAAAACTGTTTTTT,CASSPGQGANEKLFF
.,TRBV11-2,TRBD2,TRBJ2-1,TGTGCCAGCAGCTTAATGACTAGCGGAGATGAGCAGTTCTTC,CASSLMTSGDEQFF
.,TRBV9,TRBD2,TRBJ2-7,TGTGCCAGCAGCGTAGGGGGCGGGGACTACTCCTACGAGCAGTACTTC,CASSVGGGDYSYEQYF
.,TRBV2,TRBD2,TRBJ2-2,TGTGCCAGCACTAACCCTACGCGGGAGGGGGCCGGGGAGCTGTTTTTT,CASTNPTREGAGELFF
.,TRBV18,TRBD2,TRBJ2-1,TGTGCCAGCTCACCATATGCGGGGGACTACAATGAGCAGTTCTTC,CASSPYAGDYNEQFF
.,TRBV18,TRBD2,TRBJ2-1,TGTGCCAGCTCACCAGTAGCGGGAGGGCCTACCGATGAGCAGTTCTTC,CASSPVAGGPTDEQFF
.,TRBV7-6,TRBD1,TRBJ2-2,TGTGCCAGCAGCCTGACAGGGGTAGGGACCGGGGAGCTGTTTTTT,CASSLTGVGTGELFF
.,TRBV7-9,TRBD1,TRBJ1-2,TGTGCCAGCAGCTTAGTAACAGGGGGCTGGGGCTATGGCTACACCTTC,CASSLVTGGWGYGYTF
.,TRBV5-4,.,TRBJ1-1,TGTGCCAGCAGCTTGGTAGGGGCGCTCATGAACACTGAAGCTTTCTTT,CASSLVGALMNTEAFF
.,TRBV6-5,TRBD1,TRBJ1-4,TGTGCCAGCAGTCCTACAGGGGTCCGGGGTGAAAAACTGTTTTTT,CASSPTGVRGEKLFF
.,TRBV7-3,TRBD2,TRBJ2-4,TGTGCCAGCAGCTTAACAGGCGGTAGCGGGGGTCTAGCCAAAAACATTCAGTACTTC,CASSLTGGSGGLAKNIQYF
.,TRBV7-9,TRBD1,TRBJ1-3,TGTGCCAGCAGCAAAGCCGGGACAGGCATCTCTGGAAACACCATATATTTT,CASSKAGTGISGNTIYF
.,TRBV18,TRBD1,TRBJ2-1,TGTGCCAGCTCACCTCCGGGACAGGGGGCGAATGAGCAGTTCTTC,CASSPPGQGANEQFF
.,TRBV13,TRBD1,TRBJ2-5,TGTGCCAGCAGCTTAAACCCTGGGACAGAAGAGACCCAGTACTTC,CASSLNPGTEETQYF
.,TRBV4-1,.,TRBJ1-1,TGCGCCAGCAGCCAATACAGGGTCGGATCTGAAGCTTTCTTT,CASSQYRVGSEAFF
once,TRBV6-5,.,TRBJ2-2,TGTGCCAGCTGGGGCGGGGGCGCGAACACCGGGGAGCTGTTTTTT,CASWGGGANTGELFF
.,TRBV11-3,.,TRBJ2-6,TGTGCCAGCAGCTCCGGACAGAACTCTGGGGCCAACGTCCTGACTTTC,CASSSGQNSGANVLTF
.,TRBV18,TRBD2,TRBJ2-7,TGTGCCAGCTCATTCACCGGGACTAGCGGGAGTCCCCACGAGCAGTACTTC,CASSFTGTSGSPHEQYF
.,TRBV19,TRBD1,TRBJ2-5,TGTGCCAGTAGTTCGACAGGGGAAGAGACCCAGTACTTC,CASSSTGEETQYF
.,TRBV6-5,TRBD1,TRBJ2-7,TGTGCCAGCAGTTTTCCGGGACAGTCTTCCTACGAGCAGTACTTC,CASSFPGQSSYEQYF
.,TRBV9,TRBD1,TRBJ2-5,TGTGCCAGCAGCCCCACGGCCCCGGGACAGGGAGGCGAGACCCAGTACTTC,CASSPTAPGQGGETQYF
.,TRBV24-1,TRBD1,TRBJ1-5,TGTGCCACCAGTGATTCATCACAGGGGGCTAGCAATCAGCCCCAGCATTTT,CATSDSSQGASNQPQHF
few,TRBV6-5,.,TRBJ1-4,TGTGCCAGCAGTCCGGGACACATTAATGAAAAACTGTTTTTT,CASSPGHINEKLFF
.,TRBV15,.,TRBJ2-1,TGTGCCACCAGCAGAGAGGTCGACCCGGGTGTCTCCTACAATGAGCAGTTCTTC,CATSREVDPGVSYNEQFF
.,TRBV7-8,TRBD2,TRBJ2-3,TGTGCCAGCAGCCCGTCACTAGCGGGGGGGCTCGTCGGTACAGATACGCAGTATTTT,CASSPSLAGGLVGTDTQYF
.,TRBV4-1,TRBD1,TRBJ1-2,TGCGCCAGCAGCCATCATGGGACAGGGTCTAACTATGGCTACACCTTC,CASSHHGTGSNYGYTF
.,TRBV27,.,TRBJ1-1,TGTGCCAGCAGTTTATCGGGCAGGGAGAACACTGAAGCTTTCTTT,CASSLSGRENTEAFF
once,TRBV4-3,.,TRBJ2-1,TGCGCCAGCAGCCAGTCCCACGGGGTGGAGCATGAGCAGTTCTTC,CASSQSHGVEHEQFF
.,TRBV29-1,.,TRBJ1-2,TGCAGCGTTGAAAAGGGGGTAACTGGCTACACCTTC,CSVEKGVTGYTF
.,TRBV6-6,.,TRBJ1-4,TGTGCCAGCAGTCGACAGATCTCCCCAACTAATGAAAAACTGTTTTTT,CASSRQISPTNEKLFF
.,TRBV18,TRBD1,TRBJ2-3,TGTGCCAGCTCACCCAACCGGGCAACCGGGACAGGGGGCAGCCATACGCAGTATTTT,CASSPNRATGTGGSHTQYF
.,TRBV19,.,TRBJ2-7,TGTGCCAGTAGTATAGACGGTCCGGGACTGCGCCTTCGCGAGCAGTACTTC,CASSIDGPGLRLREQYF
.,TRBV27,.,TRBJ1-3,TGTGCCAGCAGTTCACTATTCGGAGTTGGAAACACCATATATTTT,CASSSLFGVGNTIYF
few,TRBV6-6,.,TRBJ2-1,TGTGCCAGCAGCCCGCGGGTTAACAATGAGCAGTTCTTC,CASSPRVNNEQFF
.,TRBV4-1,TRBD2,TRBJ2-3,TGCGCCAGCAGCACAAGCACGGGACTAGCGGGGGGGTCGGCGGATACGCAGTATTTT,CASSTSTGLAGGSADTQYF
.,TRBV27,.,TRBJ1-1,TGTGCCAGCAGTTTAACCCGAGCGGCTGAAGCTTTCTTT,CASSLTRAAEAFF
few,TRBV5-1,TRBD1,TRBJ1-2,TGCGCCAGCACCCGGACAGGGGAAAACTATGGCTACACCTTC,CASTRTGENYGYTF
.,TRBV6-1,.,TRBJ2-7,TGTGCCAGCAGTGATCCAGTCCCTCCCTACGAGCAGTACTTC,CASSDPVPPYEQYF
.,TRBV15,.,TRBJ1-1,TGTGCCACCAGCAGAGTAGACACTGAAGCTTTCTTT,CATSRVDTEAFF
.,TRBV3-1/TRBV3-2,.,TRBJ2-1,TGTGCCAGCAGCCACCTTGCCCGGGGTGAGCAGTTCTTC,CASSHLARGEQFF
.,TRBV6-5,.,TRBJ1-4,TGTGCCAGCAGTCTCACTAATGAAAAACTGTTTTTT,CASSLTNEKLFF
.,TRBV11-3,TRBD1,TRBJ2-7,TGTGCCAGCAGCCAGGGACAGGCAAGCTCCTACGAGCAGTACTTC,CASSQGQASSYEQYF